The 4 T cell receptor beta chains presented below share a single source sample, sequenced in a study of prognosis after radiotherapy for stage I lung cancer (dated by TCRdb to the early 2020s). The sequencing machine was an Illumina HiSeq 3000. Two rounds of multiplex PCR on genomic DNA were used to amplify the TCR beta CDR3 region. In the first PCR round, primers specific to each TRBV and TRBJ gene were used, and the primer sequences were filed in Chinese patent CN105087789A. Using fastp trimming at Q25 and MiXCR clonotype assembly, TCRdb reanalyzed the public sequencing data and kept in-frame beta chains. Each CDR3 protein gets just one entry, which takes the most common genes and DNA from the rows behind it. The sample data list over 50,000 distinct CDR3 sequences, and over 30% of these were observed just once. Roughly 10% of the sample is taken by the ten largest. The input for sequencing was PBMCs, taken before or after stereotactic body radiation therapy (not recorded which). The receptors derive from a donor aged 50 or older with non-small cell lung cancer.

Of note for this clonotype: A junction end diverges from the germline sequence, so it may reflect a read error. The chain couples TRBV20-1 to TRBJ2-1; 12 bases agree with TRBD2. The length of the CDR3 is 17 residues. Germline CDR1 is DFQATT and CDR2 is SNEGSKA (reference sequence). The CDR3 sequence: CSARALLAGGGFNDQFF. Written as DNA, the CDR3 is TGCAGTGCTAGAGCCTTACTAGCGGGAGGCGGTTTCAATGATCAGTTCTTC.

This clonotype has at least ten counts. V and J are TRBV20-1 and TRBJ2-2, with 11 bases identical to TRBD2. Germline trimming cut 5 bases from V and 2 bases from J; bases unmatched to any gene: 10. This CDR3 contains 17 residues. Germline CDR1 is DFQATT and CDR2 is SNEGSKA (reference sequence). The CDR3 DNA is TGCAGTGCTGAGCCCGGACTAGCGGGCTACAACACCGGGGAGCTGTTTTTT. As protein: CSAEPGLAGYNTGELFF.

Points on this clonotype: A read error may explain this, as a much larger clone is one base away. The J gene is TRBJ1-3, the V gene TRBV16; D gene unclear. CDR3 size: 16 residues. CDR1 and CDR2 from the germline V gene are KGHSY and FQNENV. The CDR3 DNA sequence: TGTGCCAGCAGCAAGTGGGAGGGCTCCTCTGGAAACACCATATGTTTT. Translated, it gives CASSKWEGSSGNTICF.

This clonotype was seen at least ten times. The V gene is TRBV6-1, the J gene TRBJ2-7; 8 bases align to TRBD2. Germline CDR1 and CDR2: MNHNS and SASEGT. Unmatched junction bases numbered 7, after V lost 6 bases and J lost 3 bases. This CDR3 region has 14 residues. CDR3 sequence (DNA): TGTGCCAGCAGATTGAGCGGGAGAAGCTACGAGCAGTACTTC. It yields the protein CASRLSGRSYEQYF.